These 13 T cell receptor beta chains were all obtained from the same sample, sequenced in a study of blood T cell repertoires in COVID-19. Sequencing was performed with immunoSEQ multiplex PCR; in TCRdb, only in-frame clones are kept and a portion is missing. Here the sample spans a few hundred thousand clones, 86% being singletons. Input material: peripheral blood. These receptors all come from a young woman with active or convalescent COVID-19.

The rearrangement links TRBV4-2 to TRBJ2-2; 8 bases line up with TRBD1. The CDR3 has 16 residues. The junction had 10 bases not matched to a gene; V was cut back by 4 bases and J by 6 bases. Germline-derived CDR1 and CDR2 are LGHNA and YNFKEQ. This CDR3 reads CASSPNPGQGAGELFF. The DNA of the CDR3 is TGTGCCAGCAGCCCCAACCCAGGACAGGGAGCCGGGGAGCTGTTTTTT.

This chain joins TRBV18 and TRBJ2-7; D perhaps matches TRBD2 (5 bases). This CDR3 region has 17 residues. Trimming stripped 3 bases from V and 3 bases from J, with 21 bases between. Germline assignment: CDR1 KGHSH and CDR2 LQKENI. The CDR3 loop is CASSPNEGFDSGYEQYF. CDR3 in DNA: TGTGCCAGCTCACCTAATGAGGGTTTTGATTCTGGCTACGAGCAGTACTTC.

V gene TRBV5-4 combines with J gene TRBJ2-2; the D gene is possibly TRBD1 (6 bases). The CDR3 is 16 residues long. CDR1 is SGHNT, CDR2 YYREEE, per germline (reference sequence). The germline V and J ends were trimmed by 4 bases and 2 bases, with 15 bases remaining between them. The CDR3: CASSTYAQGNTGELFF. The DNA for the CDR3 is TGTGCCAGCAGCACCTACGCACAGGGAAACACCGGGGAGCTGTTTTTT.

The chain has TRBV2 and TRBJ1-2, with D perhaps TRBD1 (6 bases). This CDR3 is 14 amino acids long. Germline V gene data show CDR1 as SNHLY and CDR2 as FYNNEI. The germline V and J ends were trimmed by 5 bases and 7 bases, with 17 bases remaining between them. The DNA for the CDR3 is TGTGCCAGCAGTCCTCGGGACACGTTTAGTGGCTACACCTTC. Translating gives CASSPRDTFSGYTF.

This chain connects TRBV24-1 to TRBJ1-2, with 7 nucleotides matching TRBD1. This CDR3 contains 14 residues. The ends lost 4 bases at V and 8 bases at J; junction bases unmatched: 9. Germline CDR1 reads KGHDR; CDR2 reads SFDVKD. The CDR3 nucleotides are TGTGCCACCAGTGACCCTTCTACAGGGGAGGGCTACACCTTC. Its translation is CATSDPSTGEGYTF.

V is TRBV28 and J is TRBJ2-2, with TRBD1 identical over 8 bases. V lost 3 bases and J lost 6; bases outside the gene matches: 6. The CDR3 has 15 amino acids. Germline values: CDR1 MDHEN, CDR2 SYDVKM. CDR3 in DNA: TGTGCCAGCAGTTTCCGGGACAGGATCCCCGGGGAGCTGTTTTTT. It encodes CASSFRDRIPGELFF.

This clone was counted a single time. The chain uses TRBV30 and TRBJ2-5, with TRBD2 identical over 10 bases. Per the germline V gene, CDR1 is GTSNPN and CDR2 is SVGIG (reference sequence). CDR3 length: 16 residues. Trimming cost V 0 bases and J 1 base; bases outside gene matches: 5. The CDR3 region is CAWSVDSGGPQETQYF. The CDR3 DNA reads TGTGCCTGGAGTGTAGATAGCGGGGGGCCCCAAGAGACCCAGTACTTC.

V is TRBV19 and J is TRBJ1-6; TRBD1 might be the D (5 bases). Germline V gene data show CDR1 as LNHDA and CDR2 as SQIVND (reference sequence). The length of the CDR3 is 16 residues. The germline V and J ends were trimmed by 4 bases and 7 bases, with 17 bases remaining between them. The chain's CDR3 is CASSSGGSSRNSPLHF. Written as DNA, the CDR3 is TGTGCCAGTAGTAGTGGGGGGTCTTCCAGGAATTCACCCCTCCACTTT.

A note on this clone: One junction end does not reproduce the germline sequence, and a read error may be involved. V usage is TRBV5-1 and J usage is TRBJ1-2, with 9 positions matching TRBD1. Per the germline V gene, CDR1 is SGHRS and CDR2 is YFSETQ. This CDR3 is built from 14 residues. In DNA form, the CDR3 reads TGCGCCCGCAGCGCGACAGGGGGGTCCGTGGGCTACACCTTC. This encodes CARSATGGSVGYTF.

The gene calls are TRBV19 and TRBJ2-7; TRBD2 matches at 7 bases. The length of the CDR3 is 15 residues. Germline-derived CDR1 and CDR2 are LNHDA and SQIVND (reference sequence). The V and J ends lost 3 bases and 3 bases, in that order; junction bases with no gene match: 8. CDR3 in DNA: TGTGCCAGTAGTATGGTCCTGGGGGGGAACTACGAGCAGTACTTC. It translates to CASSMVLGGNYEQYF.

CDR3 DNA: TGCGCCAGCAGCCATGAAAGGACAGGGTGGCAAGAGACCCAGTACTTC. It translates to CASSHERTGWQETQYF. The chain joins TRBV4-3 to TRBJ2-5; 8 nucleotides match TRBD1. Trimming removed 3 bases from V and 2 bases from J; junction bases left unmatched: 8. The CDR3 totals 16 residues. The germline V gene has CDR1 LGHNA and CDR2 YSLEER.

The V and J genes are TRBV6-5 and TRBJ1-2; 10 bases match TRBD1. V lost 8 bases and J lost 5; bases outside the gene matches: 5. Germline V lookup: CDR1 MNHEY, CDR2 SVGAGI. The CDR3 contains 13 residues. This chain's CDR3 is CASGQGEGYGYTF. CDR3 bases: TGTGCCAGCGGACAGGGGGAGGGGTATGGCTACACCTTC.

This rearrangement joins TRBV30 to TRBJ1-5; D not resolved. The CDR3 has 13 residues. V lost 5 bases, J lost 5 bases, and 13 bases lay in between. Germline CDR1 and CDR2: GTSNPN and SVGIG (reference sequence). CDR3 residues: CAWGKTFDQPQHF. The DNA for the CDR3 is TGTGCCTGGGGAAAGACATTCGATCAGCCCCAGCATTTT.